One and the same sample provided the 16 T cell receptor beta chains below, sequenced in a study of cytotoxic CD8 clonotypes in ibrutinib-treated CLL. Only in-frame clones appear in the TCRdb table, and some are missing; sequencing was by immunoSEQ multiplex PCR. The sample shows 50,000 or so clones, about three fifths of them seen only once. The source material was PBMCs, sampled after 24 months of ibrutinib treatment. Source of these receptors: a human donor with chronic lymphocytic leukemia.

This CDR3 reads CASSLGRFYGYTF. The CDR3, as DNA: TGTGCCAGCAGCTTAGGCAGATTCTATGGCTACACCTTC. The chain combines TRBV13 with TRBJ1-2; the D is unclear. CDR1 and CDR2 from the germline V gene are PRHDT and FYEKMQ (reference sequence). V was clipped by 0 bases and J by 4 bases, with 6 bases between them. CDR3 length equals 13 residues.

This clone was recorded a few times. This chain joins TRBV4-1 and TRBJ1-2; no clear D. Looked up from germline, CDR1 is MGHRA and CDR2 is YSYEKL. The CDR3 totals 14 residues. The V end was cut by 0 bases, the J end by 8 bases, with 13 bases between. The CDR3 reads CASSQEDGGYGYTF. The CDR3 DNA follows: TGCGCCAGCAGCCAAGAGGATGGTGGATACGGCTACACCTTC.

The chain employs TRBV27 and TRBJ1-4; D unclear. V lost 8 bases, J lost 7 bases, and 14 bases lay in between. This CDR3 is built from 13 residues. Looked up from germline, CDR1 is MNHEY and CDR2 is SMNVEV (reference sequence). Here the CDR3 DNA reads TGTGCCAGCTCATGGGGTTGGGGTGAAAAACTGTTTTTT. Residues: CASSWGWGEKLFF.

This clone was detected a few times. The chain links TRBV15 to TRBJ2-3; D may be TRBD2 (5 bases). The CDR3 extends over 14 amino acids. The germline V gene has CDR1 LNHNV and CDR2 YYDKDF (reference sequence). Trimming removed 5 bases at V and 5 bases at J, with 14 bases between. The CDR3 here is CATSSGLAGDTQYF. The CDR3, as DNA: TGTGCCACCAGCTCCGGTCTAGCCGGAGATACGCAGTATTTT. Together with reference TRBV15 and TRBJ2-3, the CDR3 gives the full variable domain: DAMVIQNPRYQVTQFGKPVTLSCSQTLNHNVMYWYQQKSSQAPKLLFHYYDKDFNNEADTPDNFQSRRPNTSFCFLDIRSPGLGDTAMYLCATSSGLAGDTQYFGPGTRLTVL.

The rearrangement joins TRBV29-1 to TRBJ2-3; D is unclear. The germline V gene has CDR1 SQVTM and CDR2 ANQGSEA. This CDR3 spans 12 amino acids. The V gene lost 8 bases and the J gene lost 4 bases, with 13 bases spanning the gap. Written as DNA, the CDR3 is TGCAGCCCCCGTATAGGGTCAGATACGCAGTATTTT. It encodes CSPRIGSDTQYF.

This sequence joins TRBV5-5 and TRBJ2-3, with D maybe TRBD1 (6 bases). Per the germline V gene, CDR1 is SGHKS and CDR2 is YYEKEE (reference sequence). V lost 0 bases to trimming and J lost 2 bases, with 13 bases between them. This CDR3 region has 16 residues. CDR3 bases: TGTGCCAGCAGCTTGGGGGGGACATCGTACACAGATACGCAGTATTTT. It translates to CASSLGGTSYTDTQYF.

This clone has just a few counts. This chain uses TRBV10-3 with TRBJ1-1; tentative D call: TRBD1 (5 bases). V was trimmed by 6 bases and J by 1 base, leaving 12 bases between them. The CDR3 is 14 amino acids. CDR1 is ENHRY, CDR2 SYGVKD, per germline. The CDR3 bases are TGTGCCATCAGGGGCGCAGGGCGGAACACTGAAGCTTTCTTT. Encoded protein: CAIRGAGRNTEAFF.

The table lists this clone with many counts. The CDR3 DNA reads as TGTGCCAGCAGTTTATATGGGGGCGGGGACACTGAAGCTTTCTTT. Translating it yields CASSLYGGGDTEAFF. This chain joins TRBV27 and TRBJ1-1; the D gene is possibly TRBD1 (6 bases). Germline CDR1 MNHEY, CDR2 SMNVEV (reference sequence). The CDR3 has 15 residues. The V and J ends lost 1 base and 3 bases respectively, with 12 bases between them.

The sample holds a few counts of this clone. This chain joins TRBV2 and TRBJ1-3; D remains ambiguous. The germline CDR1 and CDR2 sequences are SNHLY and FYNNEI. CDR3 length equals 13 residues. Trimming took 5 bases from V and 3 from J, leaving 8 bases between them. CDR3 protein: CASSPNSGNTIYF. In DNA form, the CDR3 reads TGTGCCAGCAGTCCAAATAGTGGAAACACCATATATTTT.

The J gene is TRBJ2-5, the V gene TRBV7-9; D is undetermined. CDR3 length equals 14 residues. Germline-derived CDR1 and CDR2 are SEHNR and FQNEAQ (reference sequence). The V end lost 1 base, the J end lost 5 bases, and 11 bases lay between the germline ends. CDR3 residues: CASSLGAGFETQYF. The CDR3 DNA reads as TGTGCCAGCAGCTTAGGGGCCGGGTTCGAGACCCAGTACTTC.

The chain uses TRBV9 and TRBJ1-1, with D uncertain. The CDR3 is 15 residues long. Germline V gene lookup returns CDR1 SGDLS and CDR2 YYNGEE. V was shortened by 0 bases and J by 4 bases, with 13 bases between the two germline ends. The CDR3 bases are TGTGCCAGCAGCGTAGTATCTGGGGATAGCACTGAAGCTTTCTTT. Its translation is CASSVVSGDSTEAFF.

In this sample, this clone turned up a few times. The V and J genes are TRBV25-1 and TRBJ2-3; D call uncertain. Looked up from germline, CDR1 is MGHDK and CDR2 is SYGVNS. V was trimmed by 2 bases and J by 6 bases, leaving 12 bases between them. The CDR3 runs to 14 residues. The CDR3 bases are TGTGCCAGCAGTGAAGAACCCAGGTGGGATACGCAGTATTTT. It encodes CASSEEPRWDTQYF.

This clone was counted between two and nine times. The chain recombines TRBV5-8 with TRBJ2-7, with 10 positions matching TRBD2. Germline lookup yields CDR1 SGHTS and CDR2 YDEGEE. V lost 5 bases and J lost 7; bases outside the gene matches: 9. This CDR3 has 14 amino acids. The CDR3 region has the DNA TGTGCCAGCAGACCAGCGGGGGGGCCGAGTGAGCAGTACTTC. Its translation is CASRPAGGPSEQYF.

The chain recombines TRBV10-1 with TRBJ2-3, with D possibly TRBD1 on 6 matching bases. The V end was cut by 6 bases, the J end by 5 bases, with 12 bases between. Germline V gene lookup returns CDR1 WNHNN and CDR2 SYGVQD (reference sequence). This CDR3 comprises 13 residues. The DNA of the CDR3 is TGCGCCAGCAGCCTGCCAGGGGTAGATACGCAGTATTTT. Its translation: CASSLPGVDTQYF.

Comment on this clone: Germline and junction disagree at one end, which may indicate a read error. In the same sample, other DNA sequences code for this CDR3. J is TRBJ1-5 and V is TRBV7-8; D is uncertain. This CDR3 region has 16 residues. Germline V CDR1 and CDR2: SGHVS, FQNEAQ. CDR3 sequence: CASSGLGRGGNQPQHF. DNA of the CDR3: TGTGCTAGCAGCGGGTTGGGTCGGGGTGGCAATCAGCCCCAGCATTTT. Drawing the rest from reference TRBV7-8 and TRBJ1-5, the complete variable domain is GAGVSQSPRYKVAKRGQDVALRCDPISGHVSLFWYQQALGQGPEFLTYFQNEAQLDKSGLPSDRFFAERPEGSVSTLKIQRTQQEDSAVYLCASSGLGRGGNQPQHFGDGTRLSIL.

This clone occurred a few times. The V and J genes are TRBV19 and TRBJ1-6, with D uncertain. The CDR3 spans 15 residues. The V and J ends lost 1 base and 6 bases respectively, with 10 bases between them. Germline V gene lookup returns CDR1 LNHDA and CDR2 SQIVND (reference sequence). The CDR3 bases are TGTGCCAGTAGTATAGGTGCAGCGACTAATTCACCCCTCCACTTT. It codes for CASSIGAATNSPLHF.